This entry lists 9 T cell receptor beta chains sequenced from one sample in a study of technical replicates of blood from several donors. The data were produced by immunoSEQ multiplex PCR, yet TCRdb's version contains in-frame clones alone and is incomplete. The sample consists of about 44,000 clones, 96% of them appearing once. Specimen: T cells isolated from PBMCs. All receptors come from a human donor in good health.

The chain carries TRBV5-1 and TRBJ1-2; 7 nucleotides match TRBD1. The CDR3 contains 13 residues. Germline V gene sequence: CDR1 SGHRS, CDR2 YFSETQ. V dropped 2 bases and J dropped 6; count of bases not matched to a gene: 4. CDR3 nucleotide sequence: TGCGCCAGCAGCTTAGGAGGGGGCAATGGCTACACCTTC. Amino acids: CASSLGGGNGYTF.

This clone was detected once. The chain couples TRBV5-1 to TRBJ2-1, with D possibly TRBD2 on 5 matching bases. This CDR3 comprises 12 residues. V gave up 1 base and J gave up 8 bases, with 7 bases separating them. Germline V gives CDR1 SGHRS, CDR2 YFSETQ. The CDR3 DNA reads TGCGCCAGCAGCTTGTACGGGGATGAGCAGTTCTTC. Protein: CASSLYGDEQFF.

The chain links TRBV19 to TRBJ1-5; 8 bases align to TRBD1. Unmatched junction bases numbered 5, after V lost 5 bases and J lost 2 bases. CDR3 length: 15 residues. Germline CDR1 and CDR2: LNHDA and SQIVND (reference sequence). The CDR3 loop reads CASSREQGGNQPQHF. CDR3 sequence (DNA): TGTGCCAGTAGTCGAGAACAGGGGGGCAATCAGCCCCAGCATTTT.

This chain uses TRBV11-2 with TRBJ1-1; D is uncertain. The germline CDR1 and CDR2 sequences are SGHAT and FQNNGV. The ends were cut back, 0 bases at V and 4 bases at J, with 6 bases in the middle. The CDR3 runs 13 residues. The CDR3: CASSLDDSTEAFF. The CDR3 nucleotides are TGTGCCAGCAGCTTAGATGACTCCACTGAAGCTTTCTTT.

The chain is built from TRBV7-9 and TRBJ2-3; D remains unclear. From germline, CDR1 is SEHNR and CDR2 FQNEAQ (reference sequence). V was shortened by 1 base and J by 6 bases, with 8 bases between the two germline ends. The CDR3 has 13 residues. CDR3 residues: CASSLVLWDTQYF. CDR3 in DNA: TGTGCCAGCAGCTTAGTACTCTGGGATACGCAGTATTTT.

The chain has TRBV11-2 and TRBJ2-7; TRBD2 matches at 7 bases. In germline, CDR1 is SGHAT, CDR2 FQNNGV. V gave up 3 bases and J gave up 0 bases; unmatched junction bases: 5. The CDR3 runs to 15 residues. The CDR3 DNA is TGTGCCAGCAGCTTGGACGGGAGGCTCTCCTACGAGCAGTACTTC. It codes for CASSLDGRLSYEQYF.

This sequence joins TRBV9 and TRBJ1-4, with D possibly being TRBD1 (5 bases). CDR3 size: 15 residues. CDR1 and CDR2 (germline): SGDLS, YYNGEE. Deletions cut 0 bases from V and 3 bases from J, with 9 bases between. The CDR3: CASSVGTRANEKLFF. CDR3 nucleotides: TGTGCCAGCAGCGTAGGGACAAGGGCTAATGAAAAACTGTTTTTT.

This clone was detected once. The chain joins TRBV19 to TRBJ1-5, with 7 nucleotides matching TRBD1. There are 15 residues in the CDR3. From germline, CDR1 is LNHDA and CDR2 SQIVND (reference sequence). V lost 4 bases, J lost 6 bases, and 9 bases stayed unmatched. CDR3 residues: CASSKGQVGVQPQHF. As DNA, the CDR3 is TGTGCCAGTAGTAAAGGACAGGTTGGGGTTCAGCCCCAGCATTTT.

The DNA for the CDR3 is TGTGCCAGCAGCCAGACAACCTACGAGCAGTACTTC. Translated: CASSQTTYEQYF. The chain is built from TRBV7-2 and TRBJ2-7; D not resolved. V lost 5 bases to trimming and J lost 2 bases, with 7 bases between them. Germline V gives CDR1 SGHTA, CDR2 FQGNSA. CDR3 size: 12 residues.